This T cell receptor (beta chain) was identified in a study of T cell responses to AZD1222 COVID-19 vaccine. Study-level results: Vaccination with two AZD1222 doses was followed by a rise in Spike-specific TCR breadth and depth. Repertoire sampling occurred only after the peak T cell response.

Of note for this clone: Antigen unknown.

TCRdb's table, derived via immunoSEQ multiplex PCR, lists solely in-frame clones and lacks some. The data hold tens of thousands of clones, with less than 90% observed a single time. Germline CDR1 reads MNHEY; CDR2 reads SVGAGI. Between the trimmed V and J ends, which lost 6 bases and 0 bases, there was a span of 5 bases. The CDR3 totals 13 residues. Second-dose groups at about 4 or about 12 weeks were pooled. The sequence derives from an adult who received the AZD1222 COVID-19 vaccine. Here the sequenced sample was peripheral blood, taken 28 days after the second AZD1222 dose. V is TRBV6-5 and J is TRBJ2-2; the D is unclear. The CDR3 protein is CASRYTNTGELFF. The CDR3 nucleotides are TGTGCCAGCAGGTATACGAACACCGGGGAGCTGTTTTTT.